Presented here are 23 T cell receptor beta chains from one specimen sequenced in a study of radiotherapy plus CTLA-4 blockade in lung cancer. Libraries were prepared by immunoSEQ multiplex PCR; TCRdb keeps only in-frame clonotypes and omits some of them. The data hold tens of thousands of clones, with 77% observed a single time. The source was peripheral blood, collected from a patient treated with radiotherapy plus ipilimumab. The receptors were gathered from a human donor with non-small cell lung cancer that progressed on radiotherapy plus ipilimumab.

This clone was detected a few times. The rearrangement uses TRBV5-1 and TRBJ2-3, with D hard to call. The V end lost 0 bases, the J end lost 1 base, and 12 bases lay between the germline ends. Germline V gene lookup returns CDR1 SGHRS and CDR2 YFSETQ. There are 16 residues in the CDR3. The CDR3 spells CASSLGLSIGTDTQYF. The CDR3 DNA follows: TGCGCCAGCAGCTTGGGCCTCTCCATTGGCACAGATACGCAGTATTTT.

The rearrangement links TRBV19 to TRBJ1-1, with 9 positions matching TRBD1. V trimming: 3 bases; J trimming: 0 bases; junction bases outside the gene matches: 17. This CDR3 spans 20 amino acids. Germline V gene data show CDR1 as LNHDA and CDR2 as SQIVND (reference sequence). Here the CDR3 DNA reads TGTGCCAGTAGTATGAAGGTAGGAAGATGGGACAGGGATCTGAACACTGAAGCTTTCTTT. Translation gives CASSMKVGRWDRDLNTEAFF.

There are a few counts of this clone. This chain uses TRBV7-9 with TRBJ2-3; 11 bases are a match to TRBD2. The CDR3 covers 17 residues. Losses at the gene ends were 0 bases for V and 5 bases for J; bases not matched to a gene: 7. Germline V gives CDR1 SEHNR, CDR2 FQNEAQ (reference sequence). CDR3 bases: TGTGCCAGCAGCTTAGCAGCTAGCGGGAGGTTTGGAGATACGCAGTATTTT. Translating it yields CASSLAASGRFGDTQYF.

The chain is built from TRBV29-1 and TRBJ2-1; no clear D gene. Per the germline V gene, CDR1 is SQVTM and CDR2 is ANQGSEA. The V gene lost 7 bases and the J gene lost 9 bases, with 10 bases spanning the gap. The CDR3 loop spans 10 amino acids. The CDR3 region is CSAVEVEQFF. The CDR3 bases are TGCAGCGCGGTGGAAGTTGAGCAGTTCTTC.

In this sample, this clone turned up once. V is TRBV5-4 and J is TRBJ1-4, with D possibly TRBD1 on 6 matching bases. CDR3 length equals 15 residues. Germline V gene data show CDR1 as SGHNT and CDR2 as YYREEE (reference sequence). V shed 4 bases and J shed 1 base, with 11 bases lying between them. The chain's CDR3 is CASSDEGGTNEKLFF. Here the CDR3 DNA reads TGTGCCAGCAGCGACGAGGGGGGAACTAATGAAAAACTGTTTTTT.

The chain recombines TRBV11-1 with TRBJ2-7; D gene ambiguous. V lost 2 bases, J lost 6 bases, and 11 bases lay in between. The germline CDR1 and CDR2 sequences are SGHAT and FQDESV (reference sequence). This CDR3 is 13 amino acids long. The CDR3 loop is CASSLSPASEQYF. The CDR3 nucleotides are TGTGCCAGCAGCTTATCCCCCGCCTCCGAGCAGTACTTC. Based on the CDR3 plus reference TRBV11-1 and TRBJ2-7, the full variable domain is EAEVAQSPRYKITEKSQAVAFWCDPISGHATLYWYRQILGQGPELLVQFQDESVVDDSQLPKDRFSAERLKGVDSTLKIQPAELGDSAMYLCASSLSPASEQYFGPGTRLTVT.

The chain uses TRBV18 and TRBJ2-7; 9 positions match TRBD1. J gave up 3 bases and V 4 bases, and 4 bases lay outside the gene matches. Per germline, CDR1 KGHSH and CDR2 LQKENI. CDR3 length: 14 residues. The CDR3 loop reads CASSRTGVNYEQYF. In DNA, the CDR3 is TGTGCCAGCTCACGGACAGGGGTCAACTACGAGCAGTACTTC. The variable domain in full, with the rest retrieved from reference TRBV18 and TRBJ2-7, is NAGVMQNPRHLVRRRGQEARLRCSPMKGHSHVYWYRQLPEEGLKFMVYLQKENIIDESGMPKERFSAEFPKEGPSILRIQQVVRGDSAAYFCASSRTGVNYEQYFGPGTRLTVT.

V gene TRBV28 combines with J gene TRBJ2-1, with D perhaps TRBD1 or TRBD2 (5 bases each). The germline gives CDR1 MDHEN, CDR2 SYDVKM. The CDR3 length is 15 residues. V lost 5 bases to trimming and J lost 5 bases, with 16 bases between them. The CDR3 protein is CASSLLGTVHNEQFF. The CDR3 DNA reads TGTGCCAGCAGTCTCCTTGGGACGGTTCACAATGAGCAGTTCTTC.

With respect to this clone: This CDR3 is also generated by other DNA sequences in the sample. The chain carries TRBV19 and TRBJ1-4; D is possibly TRBD1 (5 bases). Germline V gives CDR1 LNHDA, CDR2 SQIVND (reference sequence). The CDR3 is 13 amino acids. V dropped 6 bases and J dropped 10 bases, with 15 bases sitting between them. The chain's CDR3 is CASSPPGRGKLFF. CDR3 nucleotide sequence: TGTGCCAGTAGCCCTCCCGGGAGGGGAAAACTGTTTTTT.

This chain connects TRBV7-9 to TRBJ2-3; 7 nucleotides line up with TRBD1. The V segment lost 5 bases and the J segment 2 bases; nucleotides outside the gene matches: 4. Germline-derived CDR1 and CDR2 are SEHNR and FQNEAQ (reference sequence). CDR3 size: 14 residues. CDR3 DNA: TGTGCCAGCAGCCCCGGGACAGCCACAGATACGCAGTATTTT. Its protein product is CASSPGTATDTQYF.

The chain carries TRBV18 and TRBJ2-3; D might be TRBD1 (5 bases). Between the trimmed V and J ends, which lost 3 bases and 0 bases, there was a span of 10 bases. The CDR3 runs to 15 residues. From germline, CDR1 is KGHSH and CDR2 LQKENI. In DNA form, the CDR3 reads TGTGCCAGCTCACCGACCCCAGGGAGCACAGATACGCAGTATTTT. Translated: CASSPTPGSTDTQYF.

This rearrangement joins TRBV2 to TRBJ2-6, with unresolved D. CDR1 is SNHLY, CDR2 FYNNEI, per germline. V was pared by 1 base and J by 5 bases, with 18 bases between. The CDR3 has 18 residues. CDR3: CASSEDQPIQSRANVLTF. Written as DNA, the CDR3 is TGTGCCAGCAGTGAAGACCAACCGATACAAAGTCGGGCCAACGTCCTGACTTTC.

The chain has TRBV5-1 and TRBJ2-5; D remains ambiguous. Trimming took 0 bases from V and 2 from J, leaving 8 bases between them. The germline CDR1 and CDR2 sequences are SGHRS and YFSETQ. The CDR3 contains 14 residues. The CDR3, as DNA: TGCGCCAGCAGCTTGGTCAACCCACAAGAGACCCAGTACTTC. Protein product: CASSLVNPQETQYF.

This clone was counted only a few times. This sequence joins TRBV2 and TRBJ2-7, with D possibly matching TRBD1 (6 bases). V was pared by 3 bases and J by 4 bases, with 13 bases between. The CDR3 has 14 residues. Germline CDR1 SNHLY, CDR2 FYNNEI. The CDR3 here is CASSDGQWQYEQYF. The CDR3 DNA is TGTGCCAGCAGTGACGGACAGTGGCAATACGAGCAGTACTTC.

The V call is TRBV9, the J call TRBJ1-1; tentatively, D is TRBD1 (5 bases). CDR1 is SGDLS, CDR2 YYNGEE, per germline. V lost 7 bases to trimming and J lost 4 bases, with 11 bases between them. This CDR3 has 12 residues. The CDR3 protein is CASGGQGTEAFF. CDR3 DNA: TGTGCCAGCGGCGGCCAGGGCACTGAAGCTTTCTTT.

The CDR3 sequence is CASSRFGQGAEAFF. Written as DNA, the CDR3 is TGTGCCAGTAGCCGATTTGGACAGGGGGCTGAAGCTTTCTTT. This chain connects TRBV19 to TRBJ1-1; 10 nucleotides agree with TRBD1. With 6 bases clipped from V and 6 bases from J, the junction kept 7 bases outside the gene matches. The CDR3 covers 14 residues. The germline V gene encodes CDR1 LNHDA and CDR2 SQIVND (reference sequence). The full variable domain, with the rest looked up from reference TRBV19 and TRBJ1-1, is DGGITQSPKYLFRKEGQNVTLSCEQNLNHDAMYWYRQDPGQGLRLIYYSQIVNDFQKGDIAEGYSVSREKKESFPLTVTSAQKNPTAFYLCASSRFGQGAEAFFGQGTRLTVV.

The chain uses TRBV2 and TRBJ2-7; TRBD1 matches 7 bases. Germline V gives CDR1 SNHLY, CDR2 FYNNEI. There are 14 residues in the CDR3. Losses at the gene ends were 6 bases for V and 6 bases for J; bases not matched to a gene: 11. The CDR3 spells CASRGQDKGLEQYF. CDR3 DNA: TGTGCCAGCAGAGGACAGGATAAGGGGCTCGAGCAGTACTTC.

The chain recombines TRBV6-6 with TRBJ2-5, with D perhaps given as TRBD1 or TRBD2 (7 bases each). There are 15 residues in the CDR3. Trimming took off 1 base at V and 9 bases at J, with 18 bases between the two ends. The germline V gene has CDR1 MNHNY and CDR2 SVGAGI (reference sequence). CDR3 loop: CASSYFGGPQGAQYF. The CDR3 coding sequence is TGTGCCAGCAGTTACTTCGGGGGGCCGCAGGGGGCCCAGTACTTC.

The chain has TRBV4-1 and TRBJ2-2; no clear D gene. V shed 1 base and J shed 4 bases, with 7 bases lying between them. The CDR3 runs to 14 residues. Germline CDR1 MGHRA, CDR2 YSYEKL. The CDR3 loop reads CASSQVGATGELFF. The CDR3 DNA is TGCGCCAGCAGCCAAGTCGGAGCCACCGGGGAGCTGTTTTTT.

The chain links TRBV19 to TRBJ1-2; no clear D gene. V lost 5 bases and J 4 bases, leaving 17 bases between the germline ends. Germline lookup yields CDR1 LNHDA and CDR2 SQIVND (reference sequence). The CDR3 totals 15 residues. Here the CDR3 reads CASSPDHLVSYGYTF. CDR3 coding DNA: TGTGCCAGTAGTCCTGATCACTTGGTCAGCTATGGCTACACCTTC.

The chain combines TRBV7-2 with TRBJ2-1; possibly TRBD1 for D (5 bases). CDR3 size: 17 residues. V dropped 4 bases and J dropped 7 bases, with 23 bases sitting between them. Germline V CDR1 and CDR2: SGHTA, FQGNSA. The CDR3 protein is CASSSQGGAPRENEQFF. The CDR3 DNA reads as TGTGCCAGCAGCTCCCAGGGTGGAGCGCCACGAGAAAATGAGCAGTTCTTC.

This clone was observed a handful of times. V is TRBV6-6 and J is TRBJ1-1; a possible D gene is TRBD1 (5 bases). Trimming shortened V by 2 bases and J by 10 bases, and 8 bases separated the two germline ends. The CDR3 contains 11 residues. Germline CDR1 and CDR2: MNHNY and SVGAGI (reference sequence). Here the CDR3 reads CASSYGASAFF. DNA of the CDR3: TGTGCCAGCAGTTACGGGGCCTCAGCTTTCTTT.

V usage is TRBV18 and J usage is TRBJ2-2, with 7 bases lining up with TRBD1. Losses at the gene ends were 2 bases for V and 0 bases for J; bases not matched to a gene: 3. The CDR3 is 16 amino acids. Looked up from germline, CDR1 is KGHSH and CDR2 is LQKENI. DNA of the CDR3: TGTGCCAGCTCACCAAGGGGGCAGGCGAACACCGGGGAGCTGTTTTTT. Translated: CASSPRGQANTGELFF.